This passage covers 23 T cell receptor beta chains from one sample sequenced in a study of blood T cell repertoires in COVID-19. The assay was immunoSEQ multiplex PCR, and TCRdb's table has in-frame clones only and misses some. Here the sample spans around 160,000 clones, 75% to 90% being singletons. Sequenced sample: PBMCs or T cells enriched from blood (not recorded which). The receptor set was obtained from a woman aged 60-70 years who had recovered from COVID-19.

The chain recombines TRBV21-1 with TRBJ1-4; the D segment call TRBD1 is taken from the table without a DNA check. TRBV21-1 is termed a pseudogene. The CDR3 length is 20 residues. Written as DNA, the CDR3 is TGTGCCAGCAGCAAAGGGCTTAGGCAGGGGGCGTTCGGGCCGTTTGAAAAACTGTTTTTT. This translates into CASSKGLRQGAFGPFEKLFF.

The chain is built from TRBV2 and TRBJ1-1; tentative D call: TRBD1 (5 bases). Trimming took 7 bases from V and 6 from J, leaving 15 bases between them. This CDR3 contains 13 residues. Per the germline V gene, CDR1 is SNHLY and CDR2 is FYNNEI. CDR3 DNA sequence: TGTGCCAGCACACGTCAGGGATTGTCTGAAGCTTTCTTT. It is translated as CASTRQGLSEAFF.

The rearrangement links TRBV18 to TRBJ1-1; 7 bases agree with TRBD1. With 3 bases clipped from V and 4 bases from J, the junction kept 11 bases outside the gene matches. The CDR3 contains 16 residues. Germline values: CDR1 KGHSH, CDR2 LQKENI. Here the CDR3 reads CASSPFRDSPVTEAFF. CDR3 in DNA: TGTGCCAGCTCACCGTTCCGGGACAGTCCAGTCACTGAAGCTTTCTTT.

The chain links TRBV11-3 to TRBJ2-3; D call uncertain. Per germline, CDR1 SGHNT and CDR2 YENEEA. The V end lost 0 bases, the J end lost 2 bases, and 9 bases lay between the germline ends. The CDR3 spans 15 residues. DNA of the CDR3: TGTGCCAGCAGCTTAGATGGCAAAAACACAGATACGCAGTATTTT. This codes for CASSLDGKNTDTQYF.

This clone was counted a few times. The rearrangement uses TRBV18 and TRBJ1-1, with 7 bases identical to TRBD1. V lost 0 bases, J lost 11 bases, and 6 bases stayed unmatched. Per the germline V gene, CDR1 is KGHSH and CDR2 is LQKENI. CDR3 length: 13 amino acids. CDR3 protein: CASSPPGRGWAFF. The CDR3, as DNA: TGTGCCAGCTCACCACCGGGCAGGGGGTGGGCTTTCTTT.

CDR3 sequence: CASSPFAGTENYGYTF. CDR3 coding DNA: TGTGCCAGTAGCCCGTTCGCAGGGACAGAGAACTATGGCTACACCTTC. The chain combines TRBV19 with TRBJ1-2; 7 bases fit TRBD1. The germline V gene encodes CDR1 LNHDA and CDR2 SQIVND (reference sequence). CDR3 length equals 16 residues. Trimming removed 6 bases from V and 2 bases from J; junction bases left unmatched: 12.

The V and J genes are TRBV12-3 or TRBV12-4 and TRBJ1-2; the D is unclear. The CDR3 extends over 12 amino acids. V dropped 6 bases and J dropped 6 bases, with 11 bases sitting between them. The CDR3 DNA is TGTGCCAGCAGCGTCCGCATAGATGGCTACACCTTC. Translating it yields CASSVRIDGYTF.

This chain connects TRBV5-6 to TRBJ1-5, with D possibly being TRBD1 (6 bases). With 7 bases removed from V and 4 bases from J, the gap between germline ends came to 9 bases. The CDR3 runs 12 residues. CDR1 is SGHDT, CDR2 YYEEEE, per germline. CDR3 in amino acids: CASWTENQPQHF. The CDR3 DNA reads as TGTGCCAGCTGGACAGAGAATCAGCCCCAGCATTTT.

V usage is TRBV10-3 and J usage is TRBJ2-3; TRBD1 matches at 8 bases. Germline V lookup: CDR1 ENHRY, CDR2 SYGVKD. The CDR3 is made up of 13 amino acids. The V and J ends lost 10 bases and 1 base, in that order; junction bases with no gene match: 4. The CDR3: CATGGSGTDTQYF. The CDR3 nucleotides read TGTGCCACAGGGGGCTCGGGCACAGATACGCAGTATTTT.

This chain's CDR3 is CASSIDWAGAGANVLTF. For the CDR3, the DNA is TGTGCCAGTAGTATAGATTGGGCAGGGGCTGGGGCCAACGTCCTGACTTTC. V gene TRBV19 combines with J gene TRBJ2-6, with D perhaps TRBD1 (6 bases). This CDR3 has 17 residues. Deletions cut 0 bases from V and 2 bases from J, with 11 bases between. Germline V CDR1 and CDR2: LNHDA, SQIVND (reference sequence).

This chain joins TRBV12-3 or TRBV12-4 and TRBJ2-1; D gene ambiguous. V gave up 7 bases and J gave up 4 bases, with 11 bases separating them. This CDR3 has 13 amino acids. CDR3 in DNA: TGTGCCAGCACCCTTGCAGGTTACAATGAGCAGTTCTTC. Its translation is CASTLAGYNEQFF.

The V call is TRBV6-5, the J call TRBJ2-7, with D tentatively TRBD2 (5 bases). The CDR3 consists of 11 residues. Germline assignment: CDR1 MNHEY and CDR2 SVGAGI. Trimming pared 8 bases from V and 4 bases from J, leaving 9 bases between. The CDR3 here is CASGRLYEQYF. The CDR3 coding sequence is TGTGCCAGCGGGAGACTGTACGAGCAGTACTTC.

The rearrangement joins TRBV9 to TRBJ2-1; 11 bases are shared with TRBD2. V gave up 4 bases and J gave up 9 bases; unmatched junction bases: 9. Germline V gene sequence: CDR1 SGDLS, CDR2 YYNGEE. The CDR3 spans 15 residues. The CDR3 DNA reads TGTGCCAGCAGCCCTCGTAGCGGGGGGGCCGGTGAGCAGTTCTTC. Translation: CASSPRSGGAGEQFF. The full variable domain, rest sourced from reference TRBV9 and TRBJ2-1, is DSGVTQTPKHLITATGQRVTLRCSPRSGDLSVYWYQQSLDQGLQFLIQYYNGEERAKGNILERFSAQQFPDLHSELNLSSLELGDSALYFCASSPRSGGAGEQFFGPGTRLTVL.

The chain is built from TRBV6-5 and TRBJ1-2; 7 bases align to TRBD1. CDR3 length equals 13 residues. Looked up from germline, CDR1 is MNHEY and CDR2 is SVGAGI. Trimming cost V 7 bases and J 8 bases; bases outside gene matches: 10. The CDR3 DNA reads TGTGCCAGCACCATGATCGGGACAGACGGCTACACCTTC. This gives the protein CASTMIGTDGYTF.

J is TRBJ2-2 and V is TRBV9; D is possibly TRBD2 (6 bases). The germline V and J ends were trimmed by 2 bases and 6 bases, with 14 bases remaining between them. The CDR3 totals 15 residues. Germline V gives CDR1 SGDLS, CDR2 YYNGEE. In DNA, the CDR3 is TGTGCCAGCAGCGTTGTGGCGGGGACTGCCGGGGAGCTGTTTTTT. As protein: CASSVVAGTAGELFF. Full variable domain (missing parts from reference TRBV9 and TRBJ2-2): DSGVTQTPKHLITATGQRVTLRCSPRSGDLSVYWYQQSLDQGLQFLIQYYNGEERAKGNILERFSAQQFPDLHSELNLSSLELGDSALYFCASSVVAGTAGELFFGEGSRLTVL.

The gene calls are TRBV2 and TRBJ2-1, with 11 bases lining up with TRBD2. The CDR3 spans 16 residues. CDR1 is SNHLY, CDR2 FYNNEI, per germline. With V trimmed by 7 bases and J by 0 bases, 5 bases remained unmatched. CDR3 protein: CASTYSGGASYNEQFF. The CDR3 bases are TGTGCCAGCACCTATAGCGGGGGGGCCTCCTACAATGAGCAGTTCTTC.

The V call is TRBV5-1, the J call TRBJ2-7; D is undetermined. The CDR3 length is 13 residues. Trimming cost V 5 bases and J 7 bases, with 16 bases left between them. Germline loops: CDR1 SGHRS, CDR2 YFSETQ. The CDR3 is CASRPVGSLEQYF. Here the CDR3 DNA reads TGCGCCAGCAGGCCTGTGGGCTCCCTAGAGCAGTACTTC.

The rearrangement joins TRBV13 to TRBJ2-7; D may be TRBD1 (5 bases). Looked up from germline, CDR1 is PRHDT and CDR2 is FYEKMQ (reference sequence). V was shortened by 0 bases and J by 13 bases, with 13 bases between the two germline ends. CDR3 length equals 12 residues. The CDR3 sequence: CASSLGERGKYF. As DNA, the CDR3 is TGTGCCAGCAGCTTAGGGGAAAGGGGAAAATACTTC.

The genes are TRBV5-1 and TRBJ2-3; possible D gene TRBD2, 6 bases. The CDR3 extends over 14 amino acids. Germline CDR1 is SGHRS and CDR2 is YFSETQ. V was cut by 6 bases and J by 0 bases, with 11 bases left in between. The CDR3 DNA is TGCGCCAGCAAAGTGGGGGGAAGCACAGATACGCAGTATTTT. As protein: CASKVGGSTDTQYF.

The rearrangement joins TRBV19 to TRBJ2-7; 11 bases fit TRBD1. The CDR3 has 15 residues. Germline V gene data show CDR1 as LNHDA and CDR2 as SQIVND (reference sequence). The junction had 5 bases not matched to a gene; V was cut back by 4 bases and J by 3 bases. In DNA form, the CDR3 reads TGTGCCAGTAGTACGAGCGGGACAGGGGGCTACGAGCAGTACTTC. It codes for CASSTSGTGGYEQYF. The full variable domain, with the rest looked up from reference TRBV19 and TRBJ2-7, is DGGITQSPKYLFRKEGQNVTLSCEQNLNHDAMYWYRQDPGQGLRLIYYSQIVNDFQKGDIAEGYSVSREKKESFPLTVTSAQKNPTAFYLCASSTSGTGGYEQYFGPGTRLTVT.

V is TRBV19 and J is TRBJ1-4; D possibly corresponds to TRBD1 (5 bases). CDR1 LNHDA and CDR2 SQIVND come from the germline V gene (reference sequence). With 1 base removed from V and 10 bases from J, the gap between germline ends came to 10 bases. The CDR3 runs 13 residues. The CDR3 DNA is TGTGCCAGTAGTATAGGGGGCTGGGGAAAACTGTTTTTT. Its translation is CASSIGGWGKLFF.

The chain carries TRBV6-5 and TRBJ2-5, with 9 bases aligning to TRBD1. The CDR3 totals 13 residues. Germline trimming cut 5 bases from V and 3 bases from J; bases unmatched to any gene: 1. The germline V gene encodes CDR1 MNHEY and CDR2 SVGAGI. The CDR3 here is CASSRDREETQYF. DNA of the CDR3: TGTGCCAGCAGTAGGGACAGGGAAGAGACCCAGTACTTC.

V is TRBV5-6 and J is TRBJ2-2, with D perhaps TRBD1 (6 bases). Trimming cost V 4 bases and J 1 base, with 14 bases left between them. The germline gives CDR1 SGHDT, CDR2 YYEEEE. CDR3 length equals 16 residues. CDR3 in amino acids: CASSQPQDRNTGELFF. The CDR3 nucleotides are TGTGCCAGCAGCCAGCCCCAGGACAGGAACACCGGGGAGCTGTTTTTT.